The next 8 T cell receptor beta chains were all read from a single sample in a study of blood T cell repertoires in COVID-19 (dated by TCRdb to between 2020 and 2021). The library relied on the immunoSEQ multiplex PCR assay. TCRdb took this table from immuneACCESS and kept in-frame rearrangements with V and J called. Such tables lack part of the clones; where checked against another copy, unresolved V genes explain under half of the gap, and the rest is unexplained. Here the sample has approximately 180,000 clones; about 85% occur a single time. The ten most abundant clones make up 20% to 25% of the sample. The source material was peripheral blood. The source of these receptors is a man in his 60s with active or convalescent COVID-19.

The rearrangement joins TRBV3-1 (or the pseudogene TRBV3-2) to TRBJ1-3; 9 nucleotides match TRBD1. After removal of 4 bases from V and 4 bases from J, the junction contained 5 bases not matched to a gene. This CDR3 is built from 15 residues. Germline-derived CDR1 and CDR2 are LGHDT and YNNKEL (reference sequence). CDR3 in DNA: TGTGCCAGCAGCCCCGGGACAGGGATGGGAAACACCATATATTTT. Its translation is CASSPGTGMGNTIYF.

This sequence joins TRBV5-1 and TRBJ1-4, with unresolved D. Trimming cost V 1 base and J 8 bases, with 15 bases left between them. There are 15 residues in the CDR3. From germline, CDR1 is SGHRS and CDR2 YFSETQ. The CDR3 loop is CASSLSPVIQEKLFF. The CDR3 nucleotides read TGCGCCAGCAGCTTGAGTCCAGTTATTCAAGAAAAACTGTTTTTT.

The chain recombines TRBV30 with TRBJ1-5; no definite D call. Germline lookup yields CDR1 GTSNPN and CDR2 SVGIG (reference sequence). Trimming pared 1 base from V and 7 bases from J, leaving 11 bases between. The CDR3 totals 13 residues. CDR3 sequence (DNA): TGTGCCTGGAGTGAAAAAGGAGGACAGCCCCAGCATTTT. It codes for CAWSEKGGQPQHF.

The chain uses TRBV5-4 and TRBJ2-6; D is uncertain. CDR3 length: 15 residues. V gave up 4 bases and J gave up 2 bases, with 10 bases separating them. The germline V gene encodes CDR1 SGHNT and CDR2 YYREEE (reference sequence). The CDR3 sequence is CASSAPGTGANVLTF. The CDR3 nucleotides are TGTGCCAGCAGCGCGCCAGGTACTGGGGCCAACGTCCTGACTTTC.

The CDR3 sequence: CASSNPTGEQYF. The CDR3 DNA sequence: TGTGCCAGCAGCAACCCAACGGGGGAGCAGTACTTC. V and J are TRBV11-2 and TRBJ2-7, with a possible D match to TRBD2 (5 bases). Looked up from germline, CDR1 is SGHAT and CDR2 is FQNNGV. The CDR3 is 12 residues long. The V gene lost 5 bases and the J gene lost 7 bases, with 12 bases spanning the gap. Variable domain in full (rest from reference TRBV11-2 and TRBJ2-7): EAGVAQSPRYKIIEKRQSVAFWCNPISGHATLYWYQQILGQGPKLLIQFQNNGVVDDSQLPKDRFSAERLKGVDSTLKIQPAKLEDSAVYLCASSNPTGEQYFGPGTRLTVT.

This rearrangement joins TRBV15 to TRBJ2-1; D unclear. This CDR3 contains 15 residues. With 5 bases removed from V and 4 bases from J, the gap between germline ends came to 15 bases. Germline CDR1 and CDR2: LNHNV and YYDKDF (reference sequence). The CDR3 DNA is TGTGCCACCAGCCCCTCCGACTTGAGGTACAATGAGCAGTTCTTC. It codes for CATSPSDLRYNEQFF.

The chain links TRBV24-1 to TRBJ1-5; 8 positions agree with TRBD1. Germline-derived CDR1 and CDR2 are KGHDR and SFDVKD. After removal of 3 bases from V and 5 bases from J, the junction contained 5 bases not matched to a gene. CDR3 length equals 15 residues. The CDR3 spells CATSDGGTGYQPQHF. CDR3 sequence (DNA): TGTGCCACCAGTGATGGCGGGACAGGTTATCAGCCCCAGCATTTT.

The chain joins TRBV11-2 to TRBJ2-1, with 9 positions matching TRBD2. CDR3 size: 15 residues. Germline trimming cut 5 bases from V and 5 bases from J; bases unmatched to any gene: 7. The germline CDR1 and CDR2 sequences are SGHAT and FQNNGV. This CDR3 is CASSTGLASNNEQFF. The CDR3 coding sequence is TGTGCCAGCAGCACAGGACTAGCGAGTAACAATGAGCAGTTCTTC.